This T cell receptor (beta chain) was recorded in a study of CD8 T cells in ankylosing spondylitis. Generation of TCR beta libraries employed quantitative 5'-RACE incorporating molecular barcodes. TCRdb re-analysed the 5' RACE reads in MiXCR, keeping a single row per CDR3 protein. The sample lists a few hundred thousand distinct CDR3 sequences, 15% to 20% occurring once. With 4 bases removed from V and 5 bases from J, the gap between germline ends came to 5 bases. This CDR3 has 11 residues. Germline V lookup: CDR1 WSHSY, CDR2 SAAADI. Study outcomes and limitations: Earlier literature documents some of the motif variants in reactive arthritis synovial fluid and blood. Typical of ankylosing spondylitis blood, it appeared, was a TCR beta motif of roughly eight highly homologous variants. Those disease-linked clones were CD8+; they were also relatively rare in peripheral blood. As reported, disease-linked clones showed significant enrichment in matched ankylosing spondylitis synovial fluid.

A few counts support this clonotype. What it binds is unknown. The sequencing input was blood, either unsorted or a sorted T cell fraction (not recorded which). This receptor was taken from a male donor with ankylosing spondylitis. This chain joins TRBV10-2 and TRBJ2-5; no clear D gene. As DNA, the CDR3 is TGCGCCAGCAGTGTTCAGGAGACCCAGTACTTC. Encoded protein: CASSVQETQYF.